This TCR beta chain comes out of a study of Graves' ophthalmopathy and Graves' hyperthyroidism. This CDR3 has 16 residues. Germline V CDR1 and CDR2: LGHDT, YNNKEL (reference sequence). The V end was cut by 2 bases, the J end by 4 bases, with 17 bases between. The authors amplified TCR beta CDR3 regions, and they did so from RNA transcripts for repertoire sequencing. First-round RT-PCR used HTBI primers; second-round multiplex PCR followed. TCRdb independently ran MiXCR on the multiplex PCR reads; one entry per CDR3 protein. There are fewer than 650,000 distinct CDR3 sequences in the sample; approximately 22% occur only once, and approximately 7% lies in the top ten.

The specimen sequenced was peripheral blood. This clonotype was obtained from a woman under 30 with stable Graves' hyperthyroidism. Some clones in this sample may be carry-over from other donors' samples. The gene calls are TRBV3-1 and TRBJ2-5; a possible D gene is TRBD2 (5 bases). For the CDR3, the DNA is TGTGCCAGCAGCCAAATTTCGGCGGGTTGGGGAGAGACCCAGTACTTC. Its translation: CASSQISAGWGETQYF.